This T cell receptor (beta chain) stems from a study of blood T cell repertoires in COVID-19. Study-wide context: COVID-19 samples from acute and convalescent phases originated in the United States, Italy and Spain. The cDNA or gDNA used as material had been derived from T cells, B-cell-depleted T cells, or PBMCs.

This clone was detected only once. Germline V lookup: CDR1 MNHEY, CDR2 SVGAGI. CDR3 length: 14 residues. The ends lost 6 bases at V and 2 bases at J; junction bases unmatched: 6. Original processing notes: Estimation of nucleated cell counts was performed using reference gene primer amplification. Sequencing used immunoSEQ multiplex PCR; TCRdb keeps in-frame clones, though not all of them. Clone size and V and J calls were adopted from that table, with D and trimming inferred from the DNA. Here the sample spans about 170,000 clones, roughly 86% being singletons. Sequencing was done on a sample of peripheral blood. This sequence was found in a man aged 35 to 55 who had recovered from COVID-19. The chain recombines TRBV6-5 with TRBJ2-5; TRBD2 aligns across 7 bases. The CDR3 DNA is TGTGCCAGCAGGGGAGCGGGGAGACAAGAGACCCAGTACTTC. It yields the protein CASRGAGRQETQYF.